Below, 13 T cell receptor beta chains from the same sample are listed, as sequenced in a study of blood T cell repertoires in COVID-19. Here immunoSEQ multiplex PCR was the method, and the copy in TCRdb shows in-frame clones only, minus some. Of fewer than 200,000 clones in the sample, more than 75% were seen once. The sequenced sample was PBMCs or T cells enriched from blood (not recorded which). These receptors were collected from a woman in her 50s who had recovered from COVID-19.

The chain has TRBV28 and TRBJ1-2; a weak D match, TRBD1 (5 bases). This CDR3 region has 13 residues. Germline V CDR1 and CDR2: MDHEN, SYDVKM. V shed 3 bases and J shed 8 bases, with 13 bases lying between them. CDR3 bases: TGTGCCAGCAGTTTCGGAGGGGAAAACGGCTACACCTTC. Amino acid sequence: CASSFGGENGYTF.

This chain uses TRBV5-5 with TRBJ1-2; 8 bases are shared with TRBD1. The CDR3 runs to 15 residues. Germline assignment: CDR1 SGHKS and CDR2 YYEKEE (reference sequence). The V gene end was trimmed by 4 bases and the J gene end by 4 bases; junction bases not matched to a gene: 9. The CDR3 sequence: CASSLQGATTYGYTF. CDR3 DNA: TGTGCCAGCAGCCTTCAGGGGGCTACGACCTATGGCTACACCTTC.

The J gene is TRBJ2-5, the V gene TRBV7-9, with 11 bases matching TRBD2. The J segment lost 5 bases and the V segment lost 5 bases, leaving 10 bases of the junction unmatched. The CDR3 loop spans 16 amino acids. The V gene's germline CDR1 is SEHNR and CDR2 FQNEAQ (reference sequence). The DNA for the CDR3 is TGTGCCAGCAGCCGGCCGACTAGCGGGATGTTGGAGACCCAGTACTTC. Amino acids: CASSRPTSGMLETQYF.

J is TRBJ1-2 and V is TRBV7-9; 9 bases fit TRBD1. CDR1 SEHNR and CDR2 FQNEAQ come from the germline V gene (reference sequence). CDR3 length equals 16 residues. Trimming removed 1 base from V and 3 bases from J; junction bases left unmatched: 6. CDR3 sequence reads: CASSLEVQGADYGYTF. The CDR3, as DNA: TGTGCCAGCAGCTTAGAGGTACAGGGGGCGGACTATGGCTACACCTTC.

In its sample, this clone was seen once. V gene TRBV9 combines with J gene TRBJ2-1; TRBD2 matches 7 bases. CDR1 is SGDLS and CDR2 is YYNGEE in the germline V gene. The CDR3 length is 15 residues. The V gene end was trimmed by 0 bases and the J gene end by 4 bases; junction bases not matched to a gene: 4. This chain's CDR3 is CASSVDSGPYNEQFF. The DNA for the CDR3 is TGTGCCAGCAGCGTAGATAGCGGGCCGTACAATGAGCAGTTCTTC.

V and J are TRBV30 and TRBJ2-2, with TRBD2 matching over 14 bases. The CDR3 sequence is 18 residues long. V gave up 6 bases and J gave up 2 bases; unmatched junction bases: 11. CDR1 is GTSNPN, CDR2 SVGIG, per germline (reference sequence). This CDR3 reads CACNGGGLAGENTGELFF. CDR3 sequence (DNA): TGTGCCTGCAACGGAGGGGGACTAGCGGGAGAAAACACCGGGGAGCTGTTTTTT.

The chain has TRBV25-1 and TRBJ2-3; D possibly corresponds to TRBD2 (5 bases). V was trimmed by 7 bases and J by 2 bases, leaving 16 bases between them. Germline V lookup: CDR1 MGHDK, CDR2 SYGVNS. The CDR3 has 15 amino acids. CDR3 bases: TGTGCCAGCATTTATAGCGTGATTGCCACAGATACGCAGTATTTT. Translating it yields CASIYSVIATDTQYF.

The CDR3 region is CASRGVVQREGGYEQYF. In DNA, the CDR3 is TGTGCCAGCAGAGGGGTCGTGCAGCGGGAGGGTGGCTACGAGCAGTACTTC. The chain carries TRBV27 and TRBJ2-7; TRBD2 matches 10 bases. V trimming: 6 bases; J trimming: 3 bases; junction bases outside the gene matches: 14. The germline V gene has CDR1 MNHEY and CDR2 SMNVEV (reference sequence). The CDR3 is 17 residues long.

Written as DNA, the CDR3 is TGTGCCAGCAGCTTAGCCCTCAAGGCTAGCTTAACCACCGGGGAGCTGTTTTTT. Protein product: CASSLALKASLTTGELFF. The V gene is TRBV7-6, the J gene TRBJ2-2; D might be TRBD2 (5 bases). Trimming shortened V by 0 bases and J by 4 bases, and 18 bases separated the two germline ends. The CDR3 consists of 18 residues. The germline V gene has CDR1 SGHVS and CDR2 FNYEAQ.

The gene calls are TRBV5-1 and TRBJ2-7; TRBD2 aligns across 9 bases. The V and J ends lost 0 bases and 4 bases, in that order; junction bases with no gene match: 8. Germline lookup yields CDR1 SGHRS and CDR2 YFSETQ. The CDR3 has 16 residues. The DNA for the CDR3 is TGCGCCAGCAGCTTGGAGGCGGCTAGCGGGAAGTACGAGCAGTACTTC. Amino acid sequence: CASSLEAASGKYEQYF. Variable domain in full (rest from reference TRBV5-1 and TRBJ2-7): KAGVTQTPRYLIKTRGQQVTLSCSPISGHRSVSWYQQTPGQGLQFLFEYFSETQRNKGNFPGRFSGRQFSNSRSEMNVSTLELGDSALYLCASSLEAASGKYEQYFGPGTRLTVT.

The table lists this clone with a count of one. The gene calls are TRBV7-6 and TRBJ2-1, with 11 bases that match TRBD2. Germline V gives CDR1 SGHVS, CDR2 FNYEAQ. This CDR3 spans 16 amino acids. Trimming removed 1 base from V and 10 bases from J; junction bases left unmatched: 9. CDR3 sequence: CASSLEGSGRAREQFF. CDR3 nucleotide sequence: TGTGCCAGCAGCTTAGAAGGTAGCGGGAGGGCTCGGGAGCAGTTCTTC.

This rearrangement joins TRBV3-1 (or the pseudogene TRBV3-2) to TRBJ1-4; D is possibly TRBD1 (5 bases). The CDR3 totals 16 residues. The germline CDR1 and CDR2 sequences are LGHDT and YNNKEL (reference sequence). V gave up 4 bases and J gave up 3 bases, with 15 bases separating them. CDR3 loop: CASSPSGASPNEKLFF. CDR3 coding DNA: TGTGCCAGCAGCCCTTCTGGGGCGTCGCCTAATGAAAAACTGTTTTTT.

This rearrangement joins TRBV3-1 (or the pseudogene TRBV3-2) to TRBJ2-7; 10 bases agree with TRBD2. Trimming took 1 base from V and 6 from J; bases not matched to a gene: 6. The CDR3 is 15 amino acids. In germline, CDR1 is LGHDT, CDR2 YNNKEL (reference sequence). The CDR3 protein is CASSQVKREGREQYF. CDR3 coding DNA: TGTGCCAGCAGCCAAGTGAAGCGGGAGGGCCGCGAGCAGTACTTC.